A selection of T cell receptor beta chains follows, all from one sample in a study of Graves' ophthalmopathy and Graves' hyperthyroidism. Each CDR3 protein gets one entry after TCRdb re-called the multiplex PCR reads with MiXCR. The data hold approximately 1.2 million distinct CDR3 sequences, with about 40% observed a single time. Sequences were obtained from peripheral blood or thyroid tissue (not recorded which). The receptor source for this set is an adult man with Graves' hyperthyroidism. CDR3s leave out the opening cysteine and the closing phenylalanine or tryptophan. Where a row states a size, it is once, few, many or the class of an expanded clone; other rows omit it.

j_call | clone_size | cdr3_length | v_call | cdr3_aa
TRBJ1-1 | few | 11 | TRBV10-3 | AISYRGWTEAF
TRBJ2-5 | many | 10 | TRBV20-1 | STGVRGETQY
TRBJ1-1 | - | 9 | TRBV10-3 | ASTDRAVAF
TRBJ2-7 | - | 11 | TRBV7-1 | ASSSSSGSLQY
TRBJ1-2 | - | 12 | TRBV6-5 | ASSYSVGAYGYT
TRBJ1-5 | - | 9 | TRBV12-3/TRBV12-4 | ASSLGHSQH
TRBJ2-6 | many | 13 | TRBV5-1 | ASSLSPSGANVLT
TRBJ1-3 | many | 10 | TRBV7-2 | ASTKVGNTIY
TRBJ1-4 | many | 13 | TRBV12-3/TRBV12-4 | ASSLEGQGNEKLF
TRBJ1-1 | - | 14 | TRBV5-4 | ASSLGQGRMNTEAF
TRBJ2-6 | - | 16 | TRBV7-9 | ASRPAWGPISGANVLT
TRBJ2-1 | - | 14 | TRBV29-1 | SVFSAGHGRYNEQF
TRBJ1-5 | - | 14 | TRBV24-1 | ATSDPLRGGNQPQH
TRBJ2-7 | once | 14 | TRBV5-1 | ASSSRIAGAPYEQY
TRBJ2-2 | - | 12 | TRBV30 | AWGGAVSTGELF
TRBJ1-5 | - | 11 | TRBV12-3/TRBV12-4 | ASGTGDNQPQH
TRBJ2-7 | - | 15 | TRBV5-1 | ASSLGGRDRPLYEQY
TRBJ2-5 | few | 12 | TRBV24-1 | ATSGGLPTETQY
TRBJ2-7 | few | 15 | TRBV2 | ASSEGSAGGTSYEQY
TRBJ1-2 | many | 15 | TRBV4-3 | ASSQGITTVLNYGYT
TRBJ1-2 | - | 12 | TRBV10-3 | AISESTSGSGYT
TRBJ2-7 | - | 12 | TRBV28 | ASTSAVGTLEQY
TRBJ2-5 | - | 13 | TRBV7-2 | ASSQTGAVGETQY
TRBJ2-2 | many | 8 | TRBV29-1 | SVWGGELF
TRBJ2-7 | many | 14 | TRBV2 | AVQGGTSGTNYEQY
TRBJ1-5 | - | 14 | TRBV10-3 | ASSDRTGGRGQPQH
TRBJ1-1 | - | 14 | TRBV12-3/TRBV12-4 | ASSLAPGGAATEAF
TRBJ1-2 | many | 12 | TRBV12-3/TRBV12-4 | ASSGQVGLGGYT
TRBJ2-5 | - | 12 | TRBV7-9 | ASSLWARKETQY
TRBJ2-5 | - | 12 | TRBV25-1 | ASSDRGVGETQY
TRBJ2-7 | - | 11 | TRBV10-3 | ASRQGQIYEQY
TRBJ1-5 | many | 11 | TRBV7-9 | ASSTGLRQPQH
TRBJ2-2 | - | 12 | TRBV19 | ASSHNGGPGELF
TRBJ1-2 | many | 10 | TRBV15 | ATSRASYGYT
TRBJ1-5 | few | 16 | TRBV2 | ASSEAQRDRGEYQPQH
TRBJ1-3 | - | 12 | TRBV10-3 | AISIAGSGNTIY
TRBJ2-7 | many | 13 | TRBV7-9 | ASSSPGLRRYEQY
TRBJ1-2 | - | 13 | TRBV25-1 | ASSSPGQGARGYT
TRBJ2-5 | many | 14 | TRBV2 | ASNGLAGGSQETQY
TRBJ1-5 | few | 13 | TRBV6-5 | ASSYDGSSNQPQH
TRBJ2-3 | few | 14 | TRBV7-9 | ASSPWTSGRGDTQY
TRBJ1-2 | few | 13 | TRBV6-5 | ASSIGLGTSYGYT